Presented here are 10 T cell receptor beta chains from one specimen sequenced in a study of T-cell memory formation after mild COVID-19. TCRdb ran MiXCR on the 5' RACE reads and lists one entry per CDR3 protein. The sample yields a few hundred thousand distinct CDR3 sequences, about a sixth seen once. The sample was PBMCs or a T cell subset sorted from them (not recorded which). These receptors all come from a man between 18 and 35 years old who had mild COVID-19 (a few samples of this study predate the infection). Cell type and time point are not known.

The table lists this clonotype with a few counts. The V call is TRBV6-4, the J call TRBJ2-7; TRBD1 aligns across 7 bases. V was clipped by 5 bases and J by 7 bases; unmatched bases: 8. The germline V gene has CDR1 MRHNA and CDR2 SNTAGT. The length of the CDR3 is 13 residues. The CDR3 loop reads CASSQKQGEEQYV. CDR3 coding DNA: TGTGCCAGCAGTCAGAAGCAGGGGGAAGAGCAGTACGTC.

This clonotype was recorded a few times. The chain carries TRBV6-2 or TRBV6-3 and TRBJ2-1; D tentatively reads TRBD1 or TRBD2 (6 bases each). CDR1 and CDR2 from the germline V gene are MNHEY and SVGEGT. V was clipped by 6 bases and J by 12 bases, with 21 bases between them. This CDR3 contains 14 residues. This CDR3 is CASRGWRGSQRQFF. The DNA of the CDR3 is TGTGCCAGCAGAGGGTGGAGGGGGTCTCAAAGGCAGTTCTTC.

In this sample, this clonotype turned up a few times. J is TRBJ2-6 and V is TRBV7-8; no reliable D call. V shed 1 base and J shed 1 base, with 5 bases lying between them. The CDR3 loop spans 15 amino acids. Germline V gene lookup returns CDR1 SGHVS and CDR2 FQNEAQ. The CDR3 bases are TGTGCCAGCAGCTTAGTCCTGTCTGGGGCCAACGTCCTGACTTTC. Its protein product is CASSLVLSGANVLTF.

There are a few counts of this clonotype. The chain employs TRBV5-5 and TRBJ2-5, with 7 nucleotides matching TRBD1. The CDR3 covers 15 residues. Germline CDR1 and CDR2: SGHKS and YYEKEE (reference sequence). Losses at the gene ends were 5 bases for V and 5 bases for J; bases not matched to a gene: 12. CDR3 residues: CASRPTGLGGETQYF. CDR3 DNA sequence: TGTGCCAGCAGGCCGACAGGGTTAGGGGGTGAGACCCAGTACTTC.

This clonotype appeared a few times. This chain uses TRBV6-2 or TRBV6-3 with TRBJ2-3, with 7 positions matching TRBD2. The germline V gene encodes CDR1 MNHEY and CDR2 SVGEGT. V dropped 6 bases and J dropped 6; count of bases not matched to a gene: 12. The CDR3 has 15 amino acids. The CDR3 here is CASSTLAKLGDTQYF. CDR3 nucleotide sequence: TGTGCCAGCAGCACACTAGCGAAACTCGGGGATACGCAGTATTTT.

This sequence joins TRBV20-1 and TRBJ2-2, with 7 positions matching TRBD1. V was clipped by 3 bases and J by 1 base; unmatched bases: 2. The CDR3 spans 14 residues. CDR1 is DFQATT and CDR2 is SNEGSKA in the germline V gene (reference sequence). CDR3 sequence reads: CSARDRKNTGELFF. The CDR3 DNA follows: TGCAGTGCTAGGGACAGGAAGAACACCGGGGAGCTGTTTTTT.

This clonotype was seen repeatedly, ten times or more. The chain couples TRBV7-3 to TRBJ2-2; the D is unclear. Looked up from germline, CDR1 is SGHTA and CDR2 is FQGTGA. Trimming shortened V by 2 bases and J by 2 bases, and 6 bases separated the two germline ends. This CDR3 is 14 amino acids long. CDR3 in DNA: TGTGCCAGCAGCTTAGCCCCAAACACCGGGGAGCTGTTTTTT. Translated: CASSLAPNTGELFF.

This rearrangement joins TRBV18 to TRBJ2-7; D perhaps matches TRBD1 (5 bases). V lost 2 bases and J 3 bases, leaving 11 bases between the germline ends. The CDR3 is made up of 14 amino acids. The V gene's germline CDR1 is KGHSH and CDR2 LQKENI. The CDR3 loop reads CASSPGARNYEQYF. Here the CDR3 DNA reads TGTGCCAGCTCACCAGGGGCCAGAAACTACGAGCAGTACTTC.

The chain carries TRBV4-3 and TRBJ2-3; a possible D gene is TRBD2 (5 bases). Germline loops: CDR1 LGHNA, CDR2 YSLEER. V lost 0 bases and J lost 2, with 9 bases in between. The length of the CDR3 is 15 residues. CDR3 amino acids: CASSQDFRDTDTQYF. The CDR3 region has the DNA TGCGCCAGCAGCCAAGATTTTCGGGACACAGATACGCAGTATTTT.

A few counts support this clonotype. The CDR3 DNA sequence: TGTGCCAGCGGGAGGGCTAATGGCTACACCTTC. It encodes CASGRANGYTF. The chain couples TRBV7-2 to TRBJ1-2, with D unresolved. Trimming removed 8 bases from V and 6 bases from J, with 10 bases in between. The V gene's germline CDR1 is SGHTA and CDR2 FQGNSA. CDR3 length: 11 residues.